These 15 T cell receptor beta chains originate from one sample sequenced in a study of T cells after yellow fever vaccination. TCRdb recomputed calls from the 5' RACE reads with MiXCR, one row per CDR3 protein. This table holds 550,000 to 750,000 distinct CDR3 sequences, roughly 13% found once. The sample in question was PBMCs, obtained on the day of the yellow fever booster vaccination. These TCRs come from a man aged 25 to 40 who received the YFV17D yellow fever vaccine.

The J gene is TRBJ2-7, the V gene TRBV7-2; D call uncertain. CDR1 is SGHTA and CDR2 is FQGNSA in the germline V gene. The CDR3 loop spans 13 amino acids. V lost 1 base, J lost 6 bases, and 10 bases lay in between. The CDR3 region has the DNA TGTGCCAGCAGCTTAGGAGCGAAGGGCGAGCAGTACTTC. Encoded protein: CASSLGAKGEQYF.

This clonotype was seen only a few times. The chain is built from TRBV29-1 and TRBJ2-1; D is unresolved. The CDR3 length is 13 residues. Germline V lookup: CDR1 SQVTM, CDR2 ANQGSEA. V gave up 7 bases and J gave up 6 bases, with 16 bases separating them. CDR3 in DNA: TGCAGCGCCCGAGATATAAGTCTCAATGAGCAGTTCTTC. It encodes CSARDISLNEQFF.

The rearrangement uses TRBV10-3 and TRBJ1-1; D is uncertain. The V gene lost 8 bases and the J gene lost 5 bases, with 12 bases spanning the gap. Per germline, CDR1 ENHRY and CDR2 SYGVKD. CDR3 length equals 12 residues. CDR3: CAIHSGETEAFF. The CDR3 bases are TGTGCCATCCATTCCGGGGAAACTGAAGCTTTCTTT.

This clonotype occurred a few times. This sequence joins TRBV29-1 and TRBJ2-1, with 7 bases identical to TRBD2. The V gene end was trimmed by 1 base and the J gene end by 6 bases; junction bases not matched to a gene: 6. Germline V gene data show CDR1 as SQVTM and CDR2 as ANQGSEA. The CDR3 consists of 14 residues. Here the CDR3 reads CSVEAGGRPNEQFF. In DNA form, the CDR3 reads TGCAGCGTTGAAGCGGGAGGTCGTCCCAATGAGCAGTTCTTC.

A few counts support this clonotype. CDR3 in amino acids: CARGFLRHYNEQFF. The CDR3 coding sequence is TGTGCCAGGGGGTTCCTGCGACACTACAATGAGCAGTTCTTC. The chain recombines TRBV7-2 with TRBJ2-1; D unclear. CDR1 is SGHTA, CDR2 FQGNSA, per germline. The V end was cut by 9 bases, the J end by 3 bases, with 15 bases between. CDR3 size: 14 residues.

CDR3 nucleotides: TGCAGTGCTAGTTTGAGGATAGCGGGAGCCGTCACAGATACGCAGTATTTT. Its protein is CSASLRIAGAVTDTQYF. J is TRBJ2-3 and V is TRBV20-1, with TRBD2 identical over 9 bases. In germline, CDR1 is DFQATT, CDR2 SNEGSKA (reference sequence). This CDR3 has 17 amino acids. With V trimmed by 3 bases and J by 2 bases, 12 bases remained unmatched.

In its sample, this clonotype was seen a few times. The chain's CDR3 is CSVVLAGYNEQFF. The CDR3 nucleotides are TGCAGCGTTGTATTAGCGGGGTACAATGAGCAGTTCTTC. V and J are TRBV29-1 and TRBJ2-1; 8 positions agree with TRBD2. With 4 bases clipped from V and 4 bases from J, the junction kept 3 bases outside the gene matches. The CDR3 runs 13 residues. Looked up from germline, CDR1 is SQVTM and CDR2 is ANQGSEA.

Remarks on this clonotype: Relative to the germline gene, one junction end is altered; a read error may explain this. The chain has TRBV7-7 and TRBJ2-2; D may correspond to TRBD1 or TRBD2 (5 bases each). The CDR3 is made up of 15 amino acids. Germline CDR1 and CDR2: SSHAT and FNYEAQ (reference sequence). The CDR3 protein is CASSQGTPNTGELFF. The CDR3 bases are TGTGCTAGCAGCCAAGGGACCCCGAACACCGGGGAGCTGTTTTTT.

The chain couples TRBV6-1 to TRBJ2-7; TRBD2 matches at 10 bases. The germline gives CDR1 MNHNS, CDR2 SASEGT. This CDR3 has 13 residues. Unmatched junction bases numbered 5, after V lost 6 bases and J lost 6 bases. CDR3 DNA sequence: TGTGCCAGCAGCGAAAGCGGGAGGGGCGAGCAGTACTTC. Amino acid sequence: CASSESGRGEQYF.

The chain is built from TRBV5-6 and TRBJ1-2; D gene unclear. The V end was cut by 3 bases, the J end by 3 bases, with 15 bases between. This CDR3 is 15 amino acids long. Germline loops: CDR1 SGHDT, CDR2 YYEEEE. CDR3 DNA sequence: TGTGCCAGCAGCTCGGGCCCCGTGGGGTACTATGGCTACACCTTC. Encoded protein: CASSSGPVGYYGYTF.

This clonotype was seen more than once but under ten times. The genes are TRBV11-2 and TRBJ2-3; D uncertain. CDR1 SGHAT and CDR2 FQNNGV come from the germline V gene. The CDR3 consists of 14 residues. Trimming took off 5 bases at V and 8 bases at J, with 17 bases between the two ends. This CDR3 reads CASSVHTRGITQYF. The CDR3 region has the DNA TGTGCCAGCAGCGTCCACACAAGAGGTATTACGCAGTATTTT.

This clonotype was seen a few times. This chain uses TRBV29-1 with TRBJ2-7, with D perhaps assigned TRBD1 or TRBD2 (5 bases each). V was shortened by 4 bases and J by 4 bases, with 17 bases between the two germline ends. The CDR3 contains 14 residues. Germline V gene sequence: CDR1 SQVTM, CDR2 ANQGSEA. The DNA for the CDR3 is TGCAGCGTTGGCCAGGGTGGGGGAGTATACGAGCAGTACTTC. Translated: CSVGQGGGVYEQYF.

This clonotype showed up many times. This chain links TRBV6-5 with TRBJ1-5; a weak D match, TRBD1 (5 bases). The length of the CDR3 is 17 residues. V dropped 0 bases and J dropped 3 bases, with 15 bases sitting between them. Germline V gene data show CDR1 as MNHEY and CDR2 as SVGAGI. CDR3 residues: CASSYSVPRGSNQPQHF. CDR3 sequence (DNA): TGTGCCAGCAGTTACTCGGTCCCCCGGGGCTCCAATCAGCCCCAGCATTTT.

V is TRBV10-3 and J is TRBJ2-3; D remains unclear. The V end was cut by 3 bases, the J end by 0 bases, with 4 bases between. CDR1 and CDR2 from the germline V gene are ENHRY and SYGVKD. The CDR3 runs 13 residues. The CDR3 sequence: CAISDGSTDTQYF. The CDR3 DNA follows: TGTGCCATCAGTGACGGTAGCACAGATACGCAGTATTTT.

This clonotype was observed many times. The CDR3 DNA sequence: TGTGCCAGCAGTTTCGTTGGCACCGGGGAGCTGTTTTTT. This encodes CASSFVGTGELFF. The rearrangement joins TRBV12-3 or TRBV12-4 to TRBJ2-2; D not certain. The CDR3 is 13 residues long. With 3 bases removed from V and 4 bases from J, the gap between germline ends came to 6 bases.